This TCR beta chain came from a study of PD-1 blockade in classical Hodgkin lymphoma. The protocol was immunoSEQ multiplex PCR, while the TCRdb copy is restricted to in-frame clones and leaves out a portion. The repertoire consists of 45,000 to 60,000 clones, with approximately 81% occurring once and the leading ten covering around 17%. The ends were cut back, 1 base at V and 6 bases at J, with 9 bases in the middle. In germline, CDR1 is LNHDA, CDR2 SQIVND (reference sequence). The CDR3 has 14 residues. Brentuximab vedotin exposure varied, and every patient relapsed after autologous stem cell transplantation.

This TCR derives from a human donor with classical Hodgkin lymphoma. The chain is built from TRBV19 and TRBJ2-2; unclear D gene. Sequencing used peripheral blood mononuclear cells (PBMCs), obtained at baseline. The CDR3 here is CASSIGSFSGELFF. CDR3 coding DNA: TGTGCCAGTAGTATAGGTTCTTTTTCCGGGGAGCTGTTTTTT.